These 8 T cell receptor beta chains share one sample of origin, sequenced in a study of OX40 agonist ivuxolimab in advanced cancers. Generated by immunoSEQ multiplex PCR, the TCRdb table keeps only in-frame clones and is missing some. The table includes roughly 61,000 clones, approximately 82% detected once. Here the sequenced sample was CD4+ or CD8+ T cells sorted from blood, taken in a trial of the OX40 agonist ivuxolimab. The receptors derive from an adult with an advanced solid tumor such as melanoma, head and neck, liver or kidney cancer.

V and J are TRBV18 and TRBJ2-2; 7 positions match TRBD2. CDR3 length: 14 amino acids. V trimming: 4 bases; J trimming: 6 bases; junction bases outside the gene matches: 5. CDR1 is KGHSH and CDR2 is LQKENI in the germline V gene. This CDR3 is CASSQAGEPGELFF. The CDR3, as DNA: TGTGCCAGCTCACAGGCGGGGGAACCCGGGGAGCTGTTTTTT.

This chain links TRBV7-9 with TRBJ2-7; D unresolved. CDR1 and CDR2 (germline): SEHNR, FQNEAQ (reference sequence). V dropped 2 bases and J dropped 0 bases, with 8 bases sitting between them. The CDR3 has 14 residues. The chain's CDR3 is CASSLNMNSYEQYF. The CDR3 nucleotides read TGTGCCAGCAGCTTAAACATGAACTCCTACGAGCAGTACTTC.

This clone showed up just a few times. The CDR3 loop is CASSLALGSGMQETQYF. The CDR3 DNA sequence: TGCGCCAGCAGCTTGGCCCTTGGGAGCGGGATGCAAGAGACCCAGTACTTC. The chain combines TRBV5-1 with TRBJ2-5; 7 nucleotides line up with TRBD2. The junction had 10 bases not matched to a gene; V was cut back by 0 bases and J by 2 bases. Germline values: CDR1 SGHRS, CDR2 YFSETQ. The CDR3 extends over 17 amino acids. The full variable domain, in which reference TRBV5-1 and TRBJ2-5 provide the parts outside the CDR3, is KAGVTQTPRYLIKTRGQQVTLSCSPISGHRSVSWYQQTPGQGLQFLFEYFSETQRNKGNFPGRFSGRQFSNSRSEMNVSTLELGDSALYLCASSLALGSGMQETQYFGPGTRLLVL.

The chain links TRBV7-2 to TRBJ2-5, with 11 bases that match TRBD2. The end of the DNA is better explained by TRBJ2-7, so the J call may be wrong. Germline V gene sequence: CDR1 SGHTA, CDR2 FQGNSA. The CDR3 has 19 amino acids. CDR3: CASSFSGVAGGSLLYEQYF. The CDR3 DNA sequence: TGTGCCAGCAGCTTTTCAGGTGTAGCGGGGGGGTCCCTACTGTACGAGCAGTACTTC.

The J gene is TRBJ2-5, the V gene TRBV27, with TRBD2 matching over 8 bases. This CDR3 is built from 15 residues. Germline loops: CDR1 MNHEY, CDR2 SMNVEV (reference sequence). V lost 2 bases and J lost 5; bases outside the gene matches: 7. CDR3 residues: CASSLLAGGRETQYF. CDR3 DNA sequence: TGTGCCAGCAGTTTACTCGCGGGAGGAAGGGAGACCCAGTACTTC.

The genes are TRBV6-1 and TRBJ2-5; TRBD1 or TRBD2 may be the D gene (5 bases each). Between the trimmed V and J ends, which lost 4 bases and 5 bases, there was a span of 14 bases. The CDR3 contains 14 residues. Germline CDR1 is MNHNS and CDR2 is SASEGT. The CDR3 loop is CASSAHRDEETQYF. CDR3 in DNA: TGTGCCAGCAGTGCCCACCGGGACGAGGAGACCCAGTACTTC.

This chain links TRBV12-2 with TRBJ2-3. TRBV12-2 is a listed pseudogene. The CDR3 length is 21 residues. The CDR3 loop is CASRVTPLRGETIPSTDTQYF. DNA for the CDR3: TGTGCAAGTCGCGTAACCCCCCTTCGGGGCGAAACTATCCCTAGCACAGATACGCAGTATTTT.

The chain has TRBV18 and TRBJ2-7, with 10 positions matching TRBD1. The CDR3 has 15 amino acids. The V segment lost 1 base and the J segment 6 bases; nucleotides outside the gene matches: 6. Germline V gene lookup returns CDR1 KGHSH and CDR2 LQKENI. The CDR3 DNA sequence: TGTGCCAGCTCACCACAGCGGGACAGGGGTGCCGAGCAGTACTTC. It translates to CASSPQRDRGAEQYF.